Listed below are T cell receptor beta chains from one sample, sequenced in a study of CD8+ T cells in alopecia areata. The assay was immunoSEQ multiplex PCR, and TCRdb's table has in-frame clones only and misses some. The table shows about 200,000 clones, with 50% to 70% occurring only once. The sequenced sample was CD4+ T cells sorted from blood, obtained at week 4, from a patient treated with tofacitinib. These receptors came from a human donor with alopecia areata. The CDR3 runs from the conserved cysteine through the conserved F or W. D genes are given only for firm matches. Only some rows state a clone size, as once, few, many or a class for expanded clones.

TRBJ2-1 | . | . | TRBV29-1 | TGCAGCGTTAAATTGGGACCGGGGGCTGAGCAGTTCTTC | CSVKLGPGAEQFF
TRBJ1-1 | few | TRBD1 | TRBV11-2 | TGTGCCAGCAGCTTGGGGACAGCGTCTGAAGCTTTCTTT | CASSLGTASEAFF
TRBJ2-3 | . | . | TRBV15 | TGTGCCACCAGCTCTAGGGCCGCAGATACGCAGTATTTT | CATSSRAADTQYF
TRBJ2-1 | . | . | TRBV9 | TGTGCCAGCAGCGTCCGCTGGGCCTCCTACAATGAGCAGTTCTTC | CASSVRWASYNEQFF
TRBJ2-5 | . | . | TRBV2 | TGTGCCAGCAGTGAAGCAGGAAAAGAGACCCAGTACTTC | CASSEAGKETQYF
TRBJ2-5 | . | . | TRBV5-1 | TGCGCCAGCAGCTTGGGACCGGGACTCGTAGAGACCCAGTACTTC | CASSLGPGLVETQYF
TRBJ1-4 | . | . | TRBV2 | TGTGCCAGCATTAGAGGCGGAGCAACTAATGAAAAACTGTTTTTT | CASIRGGATNEKLFF
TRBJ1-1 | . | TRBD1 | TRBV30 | TGTGCCTGGAGTGTTAGGACAGGGGACACTGAAGCTTTCTTT | CAWSVRTGDTEAFF
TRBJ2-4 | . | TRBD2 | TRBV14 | TGTGCCAGCAGCCAGAGGGCGACTAGCGGGAGGCCCCTAGCCAAAAACATTCAGTACTTC | CASSQRATSGRPLAKNIQYF
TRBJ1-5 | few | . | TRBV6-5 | TGTGCCAGCAGCTCCACCCTAGGGCAGCCCCAGCATTTT | CASSSTLGQPQHF
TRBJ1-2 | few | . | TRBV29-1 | TGCAGCGGGGGGGAACAGGGCTCGAACACCTTC | CSGGEQGSNTF
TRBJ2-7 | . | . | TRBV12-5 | TGTGCTAGTGGTTTGGGAAAGTACGAGCAGTACTTC | CASGLGKYEQYF
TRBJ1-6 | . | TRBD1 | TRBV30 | TGTGCCTGGAGTGTACGGGACAGGGATAATTCACCCCTCCACTTT | CAWSVRDRDNSPLHF
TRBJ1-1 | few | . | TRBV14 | TGTGCCAGCAGCCAGATCTGGGGGGACACTGAAGCTTTCTTT | CASSQIWGDTEAFF
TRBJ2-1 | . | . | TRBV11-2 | TGTGCCAGCAGCTTTGGCGGCAAGAGGGATGAGCAGTTCTTC | CASSFGGKRDEQFF
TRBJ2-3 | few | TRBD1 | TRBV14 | TGTGCCAGCAGCCGCGAGGGGGCCTCCCCAGATACGCAGTATTTT | CASSREGASPDTQYF
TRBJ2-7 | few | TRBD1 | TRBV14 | TGTGCCAGCAGCCCACAGGGGGCGGGTCGCGAGCAGTACTTC | CASSPQGAGREQYF
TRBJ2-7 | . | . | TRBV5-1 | TGCGCCAGCAGCTTGGCCCCCACCAGGGGTGCAGACTACGAGCAGTACTTC | CASSLAPTRGADYEQYF
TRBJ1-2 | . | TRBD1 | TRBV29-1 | TGCAGCGTTGTTACAGGGGCGTGGGATGGCTACACCTTC | CSVVTGAWDGYTF
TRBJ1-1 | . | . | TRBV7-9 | TGTGCCAGCAGACGAACGACAGGCCCTCGGGAAGCTTTCTTT | CASRRTTGPREAFF
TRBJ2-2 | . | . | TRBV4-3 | TGCGCCAGCAGCCAAGTCTCTCTCGCAAGCACCGGGGAGCTGTTTTTT | CASSQVSLASTGELFF
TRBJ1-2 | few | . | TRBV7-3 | TGTGCCAGCAGCTTAGGAACAGGGAGTAACTATGGCTACACCTTC | CASSLGTGSNYGYTF
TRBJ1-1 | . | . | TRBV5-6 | TGTGCCAGCAGCTTTCTTACGGCGGACATTGAAGCTTTCTTT | CASSFLTADIEAFF
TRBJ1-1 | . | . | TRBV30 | TGTGCCTGGAGTAGGGGGGTGAACACTGAAGCTTTCTTT | CAWSRGVNTEAFF
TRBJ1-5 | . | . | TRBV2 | TGTGCCAGCAGTGAGAGGGATCAGCCCCAGCATTTT | CASSERDQPQHF
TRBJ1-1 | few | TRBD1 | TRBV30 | TGTGCCTGGCGAAAACCGGACAGGGTGAACACTGAAGCTTTCTTT | CAWRKPDRVNTEAFF
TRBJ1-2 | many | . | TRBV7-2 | TGTGCCAGCAGCTCTAGACAGCGCGGTAACTATGGCTACACCTTC | CASSSRQRGNYGYTF
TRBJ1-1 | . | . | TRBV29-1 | TGCAGCGCCGGACACGGGAGGAACACTGAAGCTTTCTTT | CSAGHGRNTEAFF
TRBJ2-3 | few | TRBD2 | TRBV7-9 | TGTGCCAGCAGCTGGAGCGGGGACACAGATACGCAGTATTTT | CASSWSGDTDTQYF
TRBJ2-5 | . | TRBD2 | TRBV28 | TGTGCCACCCTAGCGGGGTCCGGAGAGACCCAGTACTTC | CATLAGSGETQYF
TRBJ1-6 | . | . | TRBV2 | TGTGCCAGCAGGCAGGGGAGGAATTCACCCCTCCACTTT | CASRQGRNSPLHF
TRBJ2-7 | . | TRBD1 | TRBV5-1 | TGCGCCAGCAACCCGGGACAGGGCACCTACGAGCAGTACTTC | CASNPGQGTYEQYF
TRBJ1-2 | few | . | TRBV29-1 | TGCAGCGCCTCTGCAATATCTATATATGGCTACACCTTC | CSASAISIYGYTF
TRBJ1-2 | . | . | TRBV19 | TGTGCCAGTAGCATAATCGGGGGAAATGGCTACACCTTC | CASSIIGGNGYTF
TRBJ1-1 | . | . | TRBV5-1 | TGCGCCAGCAGCCCGGGGGCAGACACTGAAGCTTTCTTT | CASSPGADTEAFF
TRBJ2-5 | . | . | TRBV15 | TGTGCCACCAGCAGAGCTGGGGGTAGCCAGTACTTC | CATSRAGGSQYF
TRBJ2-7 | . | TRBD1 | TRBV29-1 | TGCAGCGTACGACAGGGGATCTACGAGCAGTACTTC | CSVRQGIYEQYF
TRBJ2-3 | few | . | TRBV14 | TGTGCCAGCAGCCAAGATTGGTCCCCAGATACGCAGTATTTT | CASSQDWSPDTQYF
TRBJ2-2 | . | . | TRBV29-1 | TGCAGCGTTGAAGGTCCCGGGGAGCTGTTTTTT | CSVEGPGELFF
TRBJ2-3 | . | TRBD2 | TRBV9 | TGTGCCAGCAAAAGCGGGGTCAGCACAGATACGCAGTATTTT | CASKSGVSTDTQYF
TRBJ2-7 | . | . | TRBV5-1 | TGCGCCAGCAGCTTGGACGGAGGGAACTACGAGCAGTACTTC | CASSLDGGNYEQYF
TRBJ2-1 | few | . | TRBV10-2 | TGCGCCAGCCGTTTCCTCGCGGACGAGCAGTTCTTC | CASRFLADEQFF